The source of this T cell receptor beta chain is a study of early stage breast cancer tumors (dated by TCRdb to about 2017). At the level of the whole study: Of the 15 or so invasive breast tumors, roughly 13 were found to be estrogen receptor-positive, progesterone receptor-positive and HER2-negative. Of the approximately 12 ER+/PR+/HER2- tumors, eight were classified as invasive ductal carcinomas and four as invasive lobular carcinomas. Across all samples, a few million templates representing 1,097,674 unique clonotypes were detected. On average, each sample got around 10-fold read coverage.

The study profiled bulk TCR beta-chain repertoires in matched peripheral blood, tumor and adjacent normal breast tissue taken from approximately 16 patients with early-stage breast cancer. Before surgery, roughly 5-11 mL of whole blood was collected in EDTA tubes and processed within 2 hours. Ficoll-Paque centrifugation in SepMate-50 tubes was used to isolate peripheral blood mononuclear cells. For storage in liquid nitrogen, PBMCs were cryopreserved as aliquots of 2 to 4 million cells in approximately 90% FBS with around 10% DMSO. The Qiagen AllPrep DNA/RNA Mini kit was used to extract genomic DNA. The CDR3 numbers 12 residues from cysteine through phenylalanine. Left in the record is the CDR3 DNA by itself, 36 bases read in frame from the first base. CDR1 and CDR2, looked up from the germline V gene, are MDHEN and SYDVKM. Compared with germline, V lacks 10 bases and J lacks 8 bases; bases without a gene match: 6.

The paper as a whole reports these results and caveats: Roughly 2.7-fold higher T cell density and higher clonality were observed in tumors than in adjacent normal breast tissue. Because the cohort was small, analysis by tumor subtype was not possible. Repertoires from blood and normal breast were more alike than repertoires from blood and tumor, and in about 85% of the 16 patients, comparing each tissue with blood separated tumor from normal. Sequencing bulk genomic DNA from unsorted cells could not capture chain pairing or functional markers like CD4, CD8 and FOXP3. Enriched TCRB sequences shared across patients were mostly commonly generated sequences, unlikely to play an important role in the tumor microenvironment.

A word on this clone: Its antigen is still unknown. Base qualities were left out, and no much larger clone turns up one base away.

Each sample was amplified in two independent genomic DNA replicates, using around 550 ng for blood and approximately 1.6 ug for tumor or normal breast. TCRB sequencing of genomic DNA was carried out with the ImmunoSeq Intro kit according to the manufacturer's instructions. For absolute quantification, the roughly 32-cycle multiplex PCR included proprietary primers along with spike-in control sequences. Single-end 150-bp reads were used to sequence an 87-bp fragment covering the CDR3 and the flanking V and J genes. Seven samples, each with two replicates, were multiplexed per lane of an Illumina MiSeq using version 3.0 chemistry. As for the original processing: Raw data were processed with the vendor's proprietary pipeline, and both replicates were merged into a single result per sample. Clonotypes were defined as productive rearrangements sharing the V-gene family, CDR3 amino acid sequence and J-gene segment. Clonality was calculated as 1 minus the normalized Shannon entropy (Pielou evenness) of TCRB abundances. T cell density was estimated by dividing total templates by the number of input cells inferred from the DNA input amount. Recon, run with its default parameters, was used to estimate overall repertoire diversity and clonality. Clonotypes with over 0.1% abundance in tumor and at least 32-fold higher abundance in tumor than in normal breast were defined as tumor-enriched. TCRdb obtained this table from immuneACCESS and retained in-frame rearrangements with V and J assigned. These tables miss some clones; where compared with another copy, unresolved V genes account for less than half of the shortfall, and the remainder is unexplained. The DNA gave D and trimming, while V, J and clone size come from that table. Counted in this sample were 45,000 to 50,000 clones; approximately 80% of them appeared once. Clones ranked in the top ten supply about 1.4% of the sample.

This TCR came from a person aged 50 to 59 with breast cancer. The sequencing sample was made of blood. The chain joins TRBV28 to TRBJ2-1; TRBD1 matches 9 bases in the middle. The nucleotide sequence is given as TGTGCCACCACAGGGGGCTTGTATGAGCAGTTCTTC. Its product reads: CATTGGLYEQFF.